The 28 T cell receptor beta chains presented below share a single source sample, sequenced in a study of shared clonotypes between healthy human individuals. Assay: immunoSEQ multiplex PCR; the TCRdb copy retains only in-frame clones and omits some. Of over 95,000 clones in the sample, about 70% were seen once. What was sequenced was memory CD8+ T cells sorted from blood. Subset denoted: CD45RO+ cells pooled with CCR7-negative TemRA cells. The receptors derive from a woman aged 25 to 39 in good health.

The chain uses TRBV29-1 and TRBJ2-3; 7 bases fit TRBD1. The V gene end was trimmed by 6 bases and the J gene end by 5 bases; junction bases not matched to a gene: 14. Germline loops: CDR1 SQVTM, CDR2 ANQGSEA. The CDR3 loop spans 15 amino acids. This chain's CDR3 is CSVQGVGEKGDTQYF. CDR3 nucleotides: TGCAGCGTCCAGGGGGTCGGGGAAAAAGGAGATACGCAGTATTTT.

The rearrangement uses TRBV27 and TRBJ2-3, with D possibly matching TRBD1 (5 bases). This CDR3 is 15 amino acids long. Looked up from germline, CDR1 is MNHEY and CDR2 is SMNVEV (reference sequence). V lost 4 bases and J 0 bases, leaving 11 bases between the germline ends. Here the CDR3 reads CASSYFRDSTDTQYF. DNA for the CDR3: TGTGCCAGCAGTTACTTCAGGGATAGCACAGATACGCAGTATTTT.

The rearrangement links TRBV28 to TRBJ1-5; 8 positions match TRBD1. Germline lookup yields CDR1 MDHEN and CDR2 SYDVKM. CDR3 length equals 18 residues. Germline trimming cut 10 bases from V and 1 base from J; bases unmatched to any gene: 18. The CDR3 DNA sequence: TGTGCCACCCGCTCGGACAGGGTCGGAGGGTACAGCAATCAGCCCCAGCATTTT. This encodes CATRSDRVGGYSNQPQHF.

The chain uses TRBV28 and TRBJ1-2; a weak D match, TRBD1 (6 bases). Germline loops: CDR1 MDHEN, CDR2 SYDVKM. This CDR3 comprises 17 residues. The germline V and J ends were trimmed by 3 bases and 3 bases, with 20 bases remaining between them. The CDR3 DNA reads TGTGCCAGCAGTTTCTTTGGTCTCGGGGGCAGGGACTATGGCTACACCTTC. Amino acid sequence: CASSFFGLGGRDYGYTF.

The V and J genes are TRBV6-1 and TRBJ2-7, with D possibly being TRBD1 (5 bases). V dropped 2 bases and J dropped 5 bases, with 16 bases sitting between them. Germline-derived CDR1 and CDR2 are MNHNS and SASEGT. This CDR3 contains 15 residues. The CDR3 loop reads CASSEILGERDEQYF. CDR3 nucleotide sequence: TGTGCCAGCAGTGAAATTTTAGGGGAAAGGGACGAGCAGTACTTC.

This clone has only one observation. The chain carries TRBV5-6 and TRBJ1-1; D is possibly TRBD1 (5 bases). Trimming pared 0 bases from V and 0 bases from J, leaving 12 bases between. Per germline, CDR1 SGHDT and CDR2 YYEEEE. The CDR3 is 16 amino acids. DNA of the CDR3: TGTGCCAGCAGCTTGGTGGGGGGATCTGTGAACACTGAAGCTTTCTTT. Amino acids: CASSLVGGSVNTEAFF.

The rearrangement joins TRBV7-9 to TRBJ2-3; D might be TRBD2 (6 bases). Germline V gene data show CDR1 as SEHNR and CDR2 as FQNEAQ (reference sequence). Trimming removed 1 base from V and 3 bases from J, with 17 bases in between. CDR3 size: 17 residues. CDR3 protein: CASSLVGAVRGTDTQYF. Here the CDR3 DNA reads TGTGCCAGCAGCTTAGTCGGTGCCGTCCGGGGGACAGATACGCAGTATTTT.

This clone was counted many times. V is TRBV4-2 and J is TRBJ2-6; 10 nucleotides match TRBD2. CDR1 and CDR2 from the germline V gene are LGHNA and YNFKEQ. J was trimmed by 0 bases and V by 5 bases; bases with no gene match: 7. CDR3 length: 18 amino acids. In DNA form, the CDR3 reads TGTGCCAGCAGCGTCGGGACTAGCGTCCACTCTGGGGCCAACGTCCTGACTTTC. Its translation is CASSVGTSVHSGANVLTF.

This clone was seen a few times. The chain joins TRBV14 to TRBJ2-7; 8 bases agree with TRBD1. There are 15 residues in the CDR3. V lost 5 bases, J lost 2 bases, and 8 bases stayed unmatched. Germline CDR1 is SGHDN and CDR2 is FVKESK. CDR3 residues: CASSYRTGSAYEQYF. CDR3 DNA sequence: TGTGCCAGCAGCTACCGGACAGGGTCGGCCTACGAGCAGTACTTC.

This clone was seen only a few times. The CDR3 DNA reads as TGTGCCAGCAGTTACCGTACAGGGATTATGAACACTGAAGCTTTCTTT. It codes for CASSYRTGIMNTEAFF. V is TRBV27 and J is TRBJ1-1; maybe TRBD1 (6 bases). Germline CDR1 reads MNHEY; CDR2 reads SMNVEV (reference sequence). This CDR3 comprises 16 residues. V dropped 4 bases and J dropped 0 bases, with 15 bases sitting between them.

This CDR3 is CASSGPKGHQPQHF. DNA of the CDR3: TGTGCCAGCAGTGGTCCGAAGGGACATCAGCCCCAGCATTTT. The chain combines TRBV28 with TRBJ1-5; D may be TRBD1 (5 bases). V lost 5 bases to trimming and J lost 5 bases, with 13 bases between them. Germline CDR1 is MDHEN and CDR2 is SYDVKM. The CDR3 spans 14 residues.

This clone occurred once. The chain uses TRBV11-2 and TRBJ1-5; the D is unclear. The germline CDR1 and CDR2 sequences are SGHAT and FQNNGV. This CDR3 has 14 residues. Trimming stripped 3 bases from V and 7 bases from J, with 13 bases between. CDR3 bases: TGTGCCAGCAGCTTGACGGATGTTGGGCAGCCCCAGCATTTT. It codes for CASSLTDVGQPQHF. The full variable domain, rest sourced from reference TRBV11-2 and TRBJ1-5, is EAGVAQSPRYKIIEKRQSVAFWCNPISGHATLYWYQQILGQGPKLLIQFQNNGVVDDSQLPKDRFSAERLKGVDSTLKIQPAKLEDSAVYLCASSLTDVGQPQHFGDGTRLSIL.

Regarding this clone: This specimen includes other DNA sequences encoding the same CDR3. V and J are TRBV2 and TRBJ1-1, with 7 positions matching TRBD1. Trimming removed 8 bases from V and 0 bases from J; junction bases left unmatched: 3. Germline CDR1 and CDR2: SNHLY and FYNNEI. The CDR3 length is 13 residues. CDR3 bases: TGTGCCAGCTCCGGGACAGTGAACACTGAAGCTTTCTTT. Protein product: CASSGTVNTEAFF.

V and J are TRBV29-1 and TRBJ1-2, with 8 bases identical to TRBD1. CDR3 size: 14 residues. In germline, CDR1 is SQVTM, CDR2 ANQGSEA. V was clipped by 2 bases and J by 4 bases; unmatched bases: 6. CDR3 DNA: TGCAGCGTTGAACGGACAGGGTGGGGCTATGGCTACACCTTC. It yields the protein CSVERTGWGYGYTF.

The chain employs TRBV29-1 and TRBJ2-2; D unclear. V was pared by 5 bases and J by 6 bases, with 7 bases between. In germline, CDR1 is SQVTM, CDR2 ANQGSEA. This CDR3 is 11 amino acids long. For the CDR3, the DNA is TGCAGCGTTTCTGGAGCCGGGGAGCTGTTTTTT. Protein sequence: CSVSGAGELFF.

The V gene is TRBV2, the J gene TRBJ1-5; D remains ambiguous. Germline V gene sequence: CDR1 SNHLY, CDR2 FYNNEI. Trimming removed 6 bases at V and 0 bases at J, with 9 bases between. The CDR3 has 14 residues. The CDR3: CASSVLGSNQPQHF. CDR3 nucleotides: TGTGCCAGCAGCGTACTCGGTAGCAATCAGCCCCAGCATTTT.

This clone has just one count. A single base is all that separates this from a far larger clone, so a read error is likely. The same CDR3 is also encoded by other DNA sequences in this sample. The chain employs TRBV6-4 and TRBJ1-5; D remains unclear. The CDR3 has 15 residues. Germline V gene lookup returns CDR1 MRHNA and CDR2 SNTAGT. Trimming removed 3 bases from V and 0 bases from J, with 9 bases in between. The CDR3 coding sequence is TGTGCCAGCAGTGAGGATCCTAGTAGCAATCAGCCCCAGCATTTT. Protein product: CASSEDPSSNQPQHF.

This chain joins TRBV6-1 and TRBJ2-1; the match to TRBD2 covers 14 bases. Germline-derived CDR1 and CDR2 are MNHNS and SASEGT. CDR3 length: 15 amino acids. After removal of 7 bases from V and 7 bases from J, the junction contained 6 bases not matched to a gene. CDR3 bases: TGTGCCAGCACGGTGGGGACTAGCGGGGGAAATGAGCAGTTCTTC. Its protein is CASTVGTSGGNEQFF.

The chain combines TRBV18 with TRBJ1-1; 11 bases are a match to TRBD1. Trimming took 4 bases from V and 5 from J; bases not matched to a gene: 3. This CDR3 contains 14 residues. The V gene's germline CDR1 is KGHSH and CDR2 LQKENI. The CDR3 DNA reads as TGTGCCAGCTCACGAGGGACAGGGGGGACTGAAGCTTTCTTT. Residues: CASSRGTGGTEAFF.

The chain combines TRBV19 with TRBJ2-7; 11 bases are shared with TRBD2. Per the germline V gene, CDR1 is LNHDA and CDR2 is SQIVND (reference sequence). Losses at the gene ends were 6 bases for V and 1 base for J; bases not matched to a gene: 5. This CDR3 comprises 15 residues. CDR3 amino acids: CASSLLAGVSYEQYF. DNA for the CDR3: TGTGCCAGTAGCCTACTAGCGGGAGTGTCCTACGAGCAGTACTTC.

In its sample, this clone was seen once. This chain uses TRBV4-1 with TRBJ2-7, with D perhaps TRBD2 (6 bases). Germline CDR1 is MGHRA and CDR2 is YSYEKL. The germline V and J ends were trimmed by 4 bases and 2 bases, with 18 bases remaining between them. The CDR3 covers 16 residues. The CDR3 DNA is TGCGCCAGCAGCCCCCCGGGAGCGGAAGGAGCCTACGAGCAGTACTTC. The encoded protein is CASSPPGAEGAYEQYF.

This clone was counted a few times. The rearrangement joins TRBV7-2 to TRBJ1-5; the D gene is possibly TRBD1 (5 bases). V lost 1 base to trimming and J lost 6 bases, with 10 bases between them. The germline gives CDR1 SGHTA, CDR2 FQGNSA. The CDR3 extends over 14 amino acids. The CDR3 DNA is TGTGCCAGCAGCTTAGTCAGAGGGACTCAGCCCCAGCATTTT. Amino acids: CASSLVRGTQPQHF.

This clone was counted a few times. This chain uses TRBV10-3 with TRBJ2-1; D ambiguous. Germline V gives CDR1 ENHRY, CDR2 SYGVKD. This CDR3 is 15 amino acids long. V shed 0 bases and J shed 5 bases, with 11 bases lying between them. The CDR3 DNA follows: TGTGCCATCAGTGAGTCTGGAGTAGGGAACAATGAGCAGTTCTTC. Its translation: CAISESGVGNNEQFF.

The table lists this clone with a count of one. The V and J genes are TRBV27 and TRBJ2-7; 16 nucleotides align to TRBD2. V gave up 4 bases and J gave up 1 base; unmatched junction bases: 4. The CDR3 covers 17 residues. Germline V gene lookup returns CDR1 MNHEY and CDR2 SMNVEV (reference sequence). As DNA, the CDR3 is TGTGCCAGCAGTTCAGGGACTAGCGGGAGGGCTTCCTACGAGCAGTACTTC. It is translated as CASSSGTSGRASYEQYF.

The chain uses TRBV25-1 and TRBJ2-7; 9 bases agree with TRBD1. The junction had 0 bases not matched to a gene; V was cut back by 4 bases and J by 2 bases. The CDR3 extends over 13 amino acids. The germline V gene has CDR1 MGHDK and CDR2 SYGVNS. Here the CDR3 reads CASSGQGAYEQYF. The CDR3, as DNA: TGTGCCAGCAGTGGACAGGGGGCCTACGAGCAGTACTTC.

This chain connects TRBV6-1 to TRBJ2-3; D is unclear. Deletions cut 5 bases from V and 4 bases from J, with 13 bases between. Germline V lookup: CDR1 MNHNS, CDR2 SASEGT. The CDR3 runs to 14 residues. CDR3 in amino acids: CASSTALNPDTQYF. CDR3 sequence (DNA): TGTGCCAGCAGTACAGCTCTCAACCCAGATACGCAGTATTTT.

This chain joins TRBV10-2 and TRBJ2-7; D is unresolved. The CDR3 runs 14 residues. In germline, CDR1 is WSHSY, CDR2 SAAADI. V lost 8 bases and J lost 1, with 15 bases in between. CDR3: CASGYSRASYEQYF. CDR3 bases: TGCGCCAGCGGGTACAGCAGAGCTTCCTACGAGCAGTACTTC.

CDR3 nucleotides: TGCGCCACCTCAGGAGCGGGGAACACTGAAGCTTTCTTT. It is translated as CATSGAGNTEAFF. This chain links TRBV5-1 with TRBJ1-1; D gene uncertain. Germline V CDR1 and CDR2: SGHRS, YFSETQ. Trimming stripped 9 bases from V and 1 base from J, with 13 bases between. The length of the CDR3 is 13 residues.